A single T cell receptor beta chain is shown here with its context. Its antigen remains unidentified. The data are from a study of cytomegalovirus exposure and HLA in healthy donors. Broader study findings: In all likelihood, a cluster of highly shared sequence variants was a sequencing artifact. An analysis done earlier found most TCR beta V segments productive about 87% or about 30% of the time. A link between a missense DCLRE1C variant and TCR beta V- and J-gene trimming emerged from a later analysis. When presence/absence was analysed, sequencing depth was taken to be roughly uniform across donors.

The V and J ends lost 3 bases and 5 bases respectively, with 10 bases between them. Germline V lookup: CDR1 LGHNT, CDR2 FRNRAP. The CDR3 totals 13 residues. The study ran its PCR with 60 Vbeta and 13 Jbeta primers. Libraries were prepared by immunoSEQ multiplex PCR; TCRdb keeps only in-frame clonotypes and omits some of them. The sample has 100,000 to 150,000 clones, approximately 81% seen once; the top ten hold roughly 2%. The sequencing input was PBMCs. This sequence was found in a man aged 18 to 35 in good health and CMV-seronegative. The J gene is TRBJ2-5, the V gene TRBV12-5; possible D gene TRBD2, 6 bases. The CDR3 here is CASGFSGGETQYF. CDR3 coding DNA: TGTGCTAGTGGTTTCAGTGGGGGGGAGACCCAGTACTTC.